This T cell receptor beta chain was captured in a study of blood T cell repertoires in COVID-19. The overall study: Specimens from acute and convalescent COVID-19 originated in the United States, Italy and Spain.

In the source study's methods: Amplification of reference gene primers was used by the study to estimate nucleated cell counts. TCRdb's copy holds only in-frame clones and misses some; the assay was immunoSEQ multiplex PCR. V, J and clone size are taken as reported in that table, and D and trimming were inferred from the DNA itself. The sample includes approximately 40,000 clones, 85% seen only once; the top ten take roughly an eighth. This clone showed up just a few times. The CDR3 covers 15 residues. Germline V gene sequence: CDR1 SGHRS, CDR2 YFSETQ. V lost 4 bases and J lost 5; bases outside the gene matches: 12.

The receptor's source is a human donor in a cohort sampled during active COVID-19. V is TRBV5-1 and J is TRBJ2-7, with 7 bases that match TRBD2. Sequenced input: peripheral blood. The CDR3 DNA sequence: TGCGCCAGCAGCCTCCGACTAGCCGGGAAAGACGAGCAGTACTTC. Amino acids: CASSLRLAGKDEQYF.